This T cell receptor beta chain was captured in a study of blood T cell repertoires in COVID-19. For the study at large: PBMCs, B-cell-depleted T cells, or T cells provided the cDNA or gDNA that made up the material.

This clone occurred once. As handled by the study authors: It was from reference gene primer amplification that nucleated cell counts were estimated. This table comes from immunoSEQ multiplex PCR, and its TCRdb copy is limited to in-frame clones, with some not included. Clone size and the V and J calls come from that table; the DNA yielded D and trimming. The sample yields 310,000 or so clones, 87% seen once. CDR3 length: 15 residues. In germline, CDR1 is SEHNR, CDR2 FQNEAQ (reference sequence). V was pared by 4 bases and J by 0 bases, with 5 bases of the junction left unmatched. This clonotype originated in a young man with COVID-19, enrolled during active disease. Sequenced sample: peripheral blood. The V gene is TRBV7-9, the J gene TRBJ1-1; TRBD1 agrees at 7 bases. This CDR3 is CASSSQGGMNTEAFF. The DNA for the CDR3 is TGTGCCAGCAGCTCCCAAGGGGGCATGAACACTGAAGCTTTCTTT.